This TCR beta chain originates from a study of identical twins. Study conclusions and caveats: Zero-insertion results could be subject to partial confounding by invariant MAIT and iNKT cells.

TCRdb reprocessed the 5' RACE reads with MiXCR, giving one entry per CDR3 protein. The sample lists roughly 770,000 distinct CDR3 sequences, about 20% seen once, with around 12% in the top ten. As concerns this clonotype: Its antigen is as yet unknown.

CDR1 SGHTA and CDR2 FQGTGA come from the germline V gene. V lost 7 bases, J lost 4 bases, and 2 bases stayed unmatched. The CDR3 extends over 14 amino acids. These same data were also listed under a study on T cells expressing NK-cell markers. That study adds: According to the study, TCR beta repertoires originated from sorted CD3+CD56+NKG2C+, CD3+CD56+NKG2C- and CD3+CD56-NKG2C+ T cells. Expanded clones of NKG2C+ T cells had an unclear HCMV specificity.

The sequence came from a woman between 18 and 30 years old in good health. The chain is built from TRBV7-3 and TRBJ2-3, with 13 bases identical to TRBD2. The sequencing sample was made of PBMCs. CDR3 sequence (DNA): TGTGCCAGCACCACTAGCGGGGGGGCAGATACGCAGTATTTT. This codes for CASTTSGGADTQYF.